The subject of this entry is one TCR beta chain. What it recognizes is unknown. The entry originates in a study of T cell responses to AZD1222 COVID-19 vaccine. Study-level results: It was only a handful of AZD1222 recipients who were seropositive at baseline. After two AZD1222 doses, spike-specific TCR breadth and depth rose versus day 0. Repertoires were sampled only after the peak T cell response.

Here immunoSEQ multiplex PCR was the method, and the copy in TCRdb shows in-frame clones only, minus some. This sample has 150,000 to 250,000 clones, with approximately 93% found just once. The CDR3 consists of 14 residues. CDR1 is MDHEN, CDR2 SYDVKM, per germline. V gave up 3 bases and J gave up 4 bases, with 11 bases separating them. The sequence was collected from an adult who received the AZD1222 COVID-19 vaccine. The chain links TRBV28 to TRBJ2-3, with D possibly matching TRBD1 (6 bases). The source was peripheral blood, collected 28 days after the second AZD1222 dose. This CDR3 is CASSFYRDADTQYF. The CDR3, as DNA: TGTGCCAGCAGTTTTTACAGGGACGCAGATACGCAGTATTTT. The full variable domain, rest sourced from reference TRBV28 and TRBJ2-3, is DVKVTQSSRYLVKRTGEKVFLECVQDMDHENMFWYRQDPGLGLRLIYFSYDVKMKEKGDIPEGYSVSREKKERFSLILESASTNQTSMYLCASSFYRDADTQYFGPGTRLTVL.